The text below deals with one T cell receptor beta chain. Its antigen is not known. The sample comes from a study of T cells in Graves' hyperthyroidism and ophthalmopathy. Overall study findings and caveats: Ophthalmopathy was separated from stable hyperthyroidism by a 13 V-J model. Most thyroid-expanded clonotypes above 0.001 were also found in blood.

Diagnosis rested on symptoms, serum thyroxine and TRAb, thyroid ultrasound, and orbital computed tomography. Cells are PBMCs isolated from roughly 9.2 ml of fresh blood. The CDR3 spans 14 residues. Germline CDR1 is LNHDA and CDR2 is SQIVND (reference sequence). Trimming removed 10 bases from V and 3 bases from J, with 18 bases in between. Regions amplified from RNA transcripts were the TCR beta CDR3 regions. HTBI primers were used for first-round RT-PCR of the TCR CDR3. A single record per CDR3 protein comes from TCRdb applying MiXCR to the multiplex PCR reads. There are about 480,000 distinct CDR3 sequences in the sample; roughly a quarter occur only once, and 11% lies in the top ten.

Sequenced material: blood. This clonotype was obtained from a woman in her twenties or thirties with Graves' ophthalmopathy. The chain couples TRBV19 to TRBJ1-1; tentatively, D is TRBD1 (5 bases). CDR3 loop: CATREDSFYTEAFF. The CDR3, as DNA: TGTGCCACTAGGGAAGACAGTTTTTACACTGAAGCTTTCTTT.